The clone carrying this TCR beta chain was detected only once. Antigen specificity is unknown. Single viable CD3+CD4+CD8-CD45RO+ cells were sorted as the memory CD4+ T cells. Serum IgG to CMV pp150, pp28, p38 and p52 defined serostatus. Libraries were prepared by immunoSEQ multiplex PCR; TCRdb keeps only in-frame clonotypes and omits some of them. Here the sample spans around 40,000 clones, roughly 80% being singletons. Germline V gene lookup returns CDR1 SEHNR and CDR2 FQNEAQ (reference sequence). This CDR3 has 9 residues. Trimming pared 11 bases from V and 5 bases from J, leaving 6 bases between. The data were obtained in a study of memory CD4+ T cells and cytomegalovirus serostatus. On the study more broadly: Donors were healthy Belgian adults, 10 or so CMV seropositive and fewer than 30 seronegative.

The study, taken as a whole, reports: Repertoires predicted CMV serostatus with median bootstrapped AUC of 0.95. Suggested: most of the CMV-linked TCR signature lies in CD4+ memory cells.

Sequenced sample: memory CD4+ T cells from blood. The chain carries TRBV7-9 and TRBJ2-5; the D is unclear. This TCR was sampled from an adult in good health and CMV-seronegative. CDR3: CALMETQYF. Written as DNA, the CDR3 is TGTGCCCTCATGGAGACCCAGTACTTC.